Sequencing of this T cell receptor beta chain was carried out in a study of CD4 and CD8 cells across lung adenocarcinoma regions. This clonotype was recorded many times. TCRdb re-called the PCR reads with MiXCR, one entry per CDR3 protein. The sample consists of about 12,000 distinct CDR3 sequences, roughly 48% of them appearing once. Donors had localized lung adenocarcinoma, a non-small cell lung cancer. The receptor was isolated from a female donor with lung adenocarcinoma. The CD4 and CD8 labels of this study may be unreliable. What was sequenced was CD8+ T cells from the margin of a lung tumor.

The CDR3 nucleotides are TGTGCCAGCAGCACGGGGGCCGCCTATGGCTACACCTTC. Residues: CASSTGAAYGYTF. The chain has TRBV6-1 and TRBJ1-2, with D tentatively TRBD1 (6 bases). Per the germline V gene, CDR1 is MNHNS and CDR2 is SASEGT. The germline V and J ends were trimmed by 6 bases and 4 bases, with 12 bases remaining between them. This CDR3 is 13 amino acids long.